These 28 T cell receptor beta chains came from one sample sequenced in a study of blood T cell repertoires in COVID-19. Only in-frame clones appear in the TCRdb table, and some are missing; sequencing was by immunoSEQ multiplex PCR. This table has under 200,000 clones, 88% appearing once. The material sequenced was peripheral blood. These receptors were collected from a man aged 35 to 55 with active or convalescent COVID-19.

This rearrangement joins TRBV28 to TRBJ2-6; D is possibly TRBD2 (6 bases). The CDR3 sequence is 16 residues long. The V end lost 3 bases, the J end lost 4 bases, and 13 bases lay between the germline ends. CDR1 is MDHEN, CDR2 SYDVKM, per germline. CDR3 in amino acids: CASSFGTPTGANVLTF. DNA for the CDR3: TGTGCCAGCAGTTTCGGGACTCCGACCGGGGCCAACGTCCTGACTTTC.

This clone was seen only a few times. The rearrangement joins TRBV4-3 to TRBJ2-3; weak D call: TRBD2 (5 bases). The germline gives CDR1 LGHNA, CDR2 YSLEER. The CDR3 has 14 amino acids. V lost 3 bases and J 6 bases, leaving 13 bases between the germline ends. The CDR3 coding sequence is TGCGCCAGCAGCCAGTTAACTAGTGCGGATACGCAGTATTTT. Translated, it gives CASSQLTSADTQYF.

The chain has TRBV7-9 and TRBJ1-2; 7 nucleotides agree with TRBD1. The length of the CDR3 is 16 residues. Per germline, CDR1 SEHNR and CDR2 FQNEAQ (reference sequence). The V segment lost 5 bases and the J segment 3 bases; nucleotides outside the gene matches: 12. Here the CDR3 DNA reads TGTGCCAGCAGCCCCTCATACAGGGGAGCGGACTATGGCTACACCTTC. It translates to CASSPSYRGADYGYTF.

J is TRBJ1-3 and V is TRBV28, with D possibly matching TRBD1 (6 bases). Germline assignment: CDR1 MDHEN and CDR2 SYDVKM. The V and J ends lost 6 bases and 1 base respectively, with 25 bases between them. The CDR3 length is 19 residues. This chain's CDR3 is CASRPRLWGGERSGNTIYF. CDR3 nucleotide sequence: TGTGCCAGCAGGCCCCGGTTGTGGGGGGGCGAGCGTTCTGGAAACACCATATATTTT. Looking up the rest from reference TRBV28 and TRBJ1-3 gives the full variable domain: DVKVTQSSRYLVKRTGEKVFLECVQDMDHENMFWYRQDPGLGLRLIYFSYDVKMKEKGDIPEGYSVSREKKERFSLILESASTNQTSMYLCASRPRLWGGERSGNTIYFGEGSWLTVV.

This chain connects TRBV5-6 to TRBJ2-3; D gene ambiguous. Trimming removed 0 bases at V and 2 bases at J, with 4 bases between. This CDR3 has 13 residues. Germline V lookup: CDR1 SGHDT, CDR2 YYEEEE. The CDR3 sequence: CASSLGNTDTQYF. CDR3 bases: TGTGCCAGCAGCTTGGGTAACACAGATACGCAGTATTTT.

This clone was seen only once. The J gene is TRBJ1-5, the V gene TRBV7-6; D uncertain. V lost 1 base and J 3 bases, leaving 7 bases between the germline ends. Germline-derived CDR1 and CDR2 are SGHVS and FNYEAQ. The CDR3 has 14 amino acids. Written as DNA, the CDR3 is TGTGCCAGCAGCTTAGACATAACCAATCAGCCCCAGCATTTT. Its translation is CASSLDITNQPQHF.

The chain carries TRBV9 and TRBJ2-3; 8 bases fit TRBD1. The ends lost 2 bases at V and 4 bases at J; junction bases unmatched: 6. This CDR3 is 15 amino acids long. Per germline, CDR1 SGDLS and CDR2 YYNGEE. CDR3 sequence: CASSVDRGGADTQYF. CDR3 sequence (DNA): TGTGCCAGCAGCGTCGACAGGGGAGGCGCAGATACGCAGTATTTT.

The table lists this clone with a few counts. The chain has TRBV27 and TRBJ1-1, with 7 bases matching TRBD1. This CDR3 has 13 residues. The germline gives CDR1 MNHEY, CDR2 SMNVEV (reference sequence). Losses at the gene ends were 6 bases for V and 4 bases for J; bases not matched to a gene: 5. DNA of the CDR3: TGTGCCAGCAGCCCCGACAGGGCCACTGAAGCTTTCTTT. Translating it yields CASSPDRATEAFF.

The chain has TRBV5-1 and TRBJ2-7, with 9 bases that match TRBD2. The germline gives CDR1 SGHRS, CDR2 YFSETQ. The CDR3 runs 13 residues. With V trimmed by 4 bases and J by 5 bases, 4 bases remained unmatched. Here the CDR3 reads CASSARTSDEQYF. The CDR3 DNA reads TGCGCCAGCAGCGCAAGGACTAGCGACGAGCAGTACTTC.

The chain is built from TRBV5-6 and TRBJ2-7, with 9 bases fitting TRBD1. Per germline, CDR1 SGHDT and CDR2 YYEEEE. V dropped 4 bases and J dropped 6; count of bases not matched to a gene: 8. CDR3 size: 14 residues. The CDR3 sequence is CASSDTGGAGEQYF. DNA for the CDR3: TGTGCCAGCAGCGACACAGGGGGCGCGGGCGAGCAGTACTTC.

This clone was found once. The chain is built from TRBV24-1 and TRBJ2-1; tentatively, D is TRBD2 (5 bases). The germline gives CDR1 KGHDR, CDR2 SFDVKD. This CDR3 spans 15 amino acids. V was pared by 8 bases and J by 2 bases, with 15 bases between. CDR3 loop: CATKLAKKTYNEQFF. In nucleotides, the CDR3 is TGTGCCACCAAGTTAGCGAAGAAAACCTACAATGAGCAGTTCTTC.

V usage is TRBV5-1 and J usage is TRBJ1-2, with D possibly TRBD1 on 5 matching bases. The CDR3 totals 16 residues. Trimming stripped 1 base from V and 8 bases from J, with 21 bases between. Germline V gene data show CDR1 as SGHRS and CDR2 as YFSETQ. CDR3 sequence reads: CASSLFWGVQVGGYTF. The CDR3 DNA sequence: TGCGCCAGCAGCTTGTTTTGGGGTGTACAGGTGGGAGGCTACACCTTC.

For the CDR3, the DNA is TGTGCCAGTAGTATAGGTATATGGCAGTTCTTC. Its translation is CASSIGIWQFF. The rearrangement uses TRBV19 and TRBJ2-1; D unclear. Germline V gene sequence: CDR1 LNHDA, CDR2 SQIVND (reference sequence). Trimming removed 1 base at V and 12 bases at J, with 7 bases between. The CDR3 is made up of 11 amino acids.

V usage is TRBV6-1 and J usage is TRBJ2-7; TRBD2 agrees at 10 bases. CDR1 and CDR2 (germline): MNHNS, SASEGT. After removal of 6 bases from V and 4 bases from J, the junction contained 21 bases not matched to a gene. The CDR3 runs 19 residues. Written as DNA, the CDR3 is TGTGCCAGCAGCGAATTTAGACTAGCGGGCGGCGCCGCCAGTTACGAGCAGTACTTC. Translated: CASSEFRLAGGAASYEQYF.

This clone has a single count. This sequence joins TRBV6-2 or TRBV6-3 and TRBJ2-7; 8 bases agree with TRBD2. The length of the CDR3 is 14 residues. The germline CDR1 and CDR2 sequences are MNHEY and SVGEGT. J gave up 4 bases and V 6 bases, and 8 bases lay outside the gene matches. CDR3 protein: CASSSSGSNYEQYF. Written as DNA, the CDR3 is TGTGCCAGCAGCTCGAGCGGGAGCAATTACGAGCAGTACTTC.

With regard to this clone: The same CDR3 also results from other DNA sequences found in this sample. The chain couples TRBV18 to TRBJ2-2, with 9 bases fitting TRBD2. V was pared by 0 bases and J by 5 bases, with 7 bases of the junction left unmatched. CDR3 length equals 17 residues. In germline, CDR1 is KGHSH, CDR2 LQKENI. CDR3 loop: CASSPPGSGSGTGELFF. The CDR3 region has the DNA TGTGCCAGCTCACCACCGGGTAGCGGGAGCGGGACCGGGGAGCTGTTTTTT.

This rearrangement joins TRBV24-1 to TRBJ2-3, with 8 nucleotides matching TRBD2. V shed 2 bases, J shed 8 bases, and the junction held 5 bases outside the gene matches. CDR1 KGHDR and CDR2 SFDVKD come from the germline V gene. This CDR3 region has 14 residues. Here the CDR3 reads CATSDSPRGGTQYF. For the CDR3, the DNA is TGTGCCACCAGTGATTCACCCCGGGGGGGTACGCAGTATTTT.

The rearrangement joins TRBV5-1 to TRBJ1-2, with D maybe TRBD1 (5 bases). V was trimmed by 1 base and J by 8 bases, leaving 9 bases between them. From germline, CDR1 is SGHRS and CDR2 YFSETQ. CDR3 length: 12 amino acids. Here the CDR3 reads CASSLIGAGYTF. DNA of the CDR3: TGCGCCAGCAGCTTGATAGGGGCAGGCTACACCTTC.

The chain employs TRBV29-1 and TRBJ1-1, with 8 bases that match TRBD1. V lost 2 bases, J lost 2 bases, and 4 bases stayed unmatched. Germline V gene sequence: CDR1 SQVTM, CDR2 ANQGSEA. CDR3 length: 14 residues. The CDR3 DNA follows: TGCAGCGTTGAAAAACAGGGGGTTAACACTGAAGCTTTCTTT. This codes for CSVEKQGVNTEAFF.

The chain is built from TRBV14 and TRBJ2-5, with 7 nucleotides matching TRBD1. Losses at the gene ends were 1 base for V and 1 base for J; bases not matched to a gene: 6. The CDR3 is 16 residues long. Looked up from germline, CDR1 is SGHDN and CDR2 is FVKESK. The CDR3 sequence is CASSQGLGQFQETQYF. The CDR3 DNA sequence: TGTGCCAGCAGCCAAGGACTGGGACAGTTCCAAGAGACCCAGTACTTC. Based on the CDR3 plus reference TRBV14 and TRBJ2-5, the full variable domain is EAGVTQFPSHSVIEKGQTVTLRCDPISGHDNLYWYRRVMGKEIKFLLHFVKESKQDESGMPNNRFLAERTGGTYSTLKVQPAELEDSGVYFCASSQGLGQFQETQYFGPGTRLLVL.

This chain connects TRBV6-5 to TRBJ1-1, with TRBD1 matching 9 bases. CDR3 size: 15 residues. V was clipped by 6 bases and J by 4 bases; unmatched bases: 9. Per the germline V gene, CDR1 is MNHEY and CDR2 is SVGAGI. The CDR3 DNA reads TGTGCCAGCAGCCCACGTGGGACAGGGAGCACTGAAGCTTTCTTT. Its translation is CASSPRGTGSTEAFF.

The chain joins TRBV4-2 to TRBJ2-3, with D perhaps TRBD1 (6 bases). CDR1 and CDR2 from the germline V gene are LGHNA and YNFKEQ. This CDR3 has 19 amino acids. The germline V and J ends were trimmed by 3 bases and 6 bases, with 28 bases remaining between them. The CDR3 sequence: CASSQELPVLAGAVDTQYF. CDR3 DNA: TGTGCCAGCAGCCAGGAACTCCCCGTATTGGCAGGGGCGGTGGATACGCAGTATTTT.

V gene TRBV6-2 or TRBV6-3 combines with J gene TRBJ2-2; 12 positions agree with TRBD1. Germline-derived CDR1 and CDR2 are MNHEY and SVGEGT. This CDR3 comprises 15 residues. V trimming: 6 bases; J trimming: 6 bases; junction bases outside the gene matches: 5. The CDR3 DNA sequence: TGTGCCAGCAGCCACCGGGACAGGGGGCCCGGGGAGCTGTTTTTT. It encodes CASSHRDRGPGELFF.

CDR3: CASSTRGTGGEAFF. The CDR3 DNA reads as TGTGCCAGCAGTACGCGCGGGACAGGGGGCGAGGCTTTCTTT. The rearrangement links TRBV28 to TRBJ1-1, with TRBD1 identical over 12 bases. Trimming cost V 5 bases and J 11 bases; bases outside gene matches: 9. Germline CDR1 reads MDHEN; CDR2 reads SYDVKM. The CDR3 totals 14 residues.

This clone was seen a single time. The rearrangement uses TRBV7-9 and TRBJ2-1; possibly TRBD2 for D (5 bases). CDR1 and CDR2 from the germline V gene are SEHNR and FQNEAQ (reference sequence). The CDR3 extends over 12 amino acids. Trimming stripped 4 bases from V and 6 bases from J, with 7 bases between. The CDR3 sequence: CASSSGGNEQFF. The CDR3, as DNA: TGTGCCAGCAGCTCCGGAGGCAATGAGCAGTTCTTC.

This chain connects TRBV7-9 to TRBJ2-7, with no clear D. This CDR3 is 12 amino acids long. Germline V gene lookup returns CDR1 SEHNR and CDR2 FQNEAQ (reference sequence). V lost 4 bases to trimming and J lost 6 bases, with 10 bases between them. Written as DNA, the CDR3 is TGTGCCAGCAGCTATCCTTCGAGCGAGCAGTACTTC. Translated: CASSYPSSEQYF.

Concerning this clone: Within the sample, other DNA sequences also encode this same CDR3. The chain employs TRBV7-8 and TRBJ1-5, with D tentatively TRBD1 (6 bases). The CDR3 is made up of 15 amino acids. Per the germline V gene, CDR1 is SGHVS and CDR2 is FQNEAQ. The V end lost 4 bases, the J end lost 4 bases, and 14 bases lay between the germline ends. The CDR3 is CASSSNNRENQPQHF. The CDR3 bases are TGTGCCAGCAGCTCGAATAACAGGGAGAATCAGCCCCAGCATTTT.

The chain is built from TRBV7-2 and TRBJ2-4, with TRBD2 as a possible D gene (5 bases). CDR1 SGHTA and CDR2 FQGNSA come from the germline V gene. The CDR3 consists of 15 residues. V lost 1 base and J 2 bases, leaving 9 bases between the germline ends. In nucleotides, the CDR3 is TGTGCCAGCAGCTTAGGAGGGCTAACCAAAAACATTCAGTACTTC. This codes for CASSLGGLTKNIQYF. The variable domain in full, completed from reference TRBV7-2 and TRBJ2-4, reads GAGVSQSPSNKVTEKGKDVELRCDPISGHTALYWYRQSLGQGLEFLIYFQGNSAPDKSGLPSDRFSAERTGGSVSTLTIQRTQQEDSAVYLCASSLGGLTKNIQYFGAGTRLSVL.